This record covers a single TCR beta chain. Its target is not known. This sample is drawn from a study of cytomegalovirus exposure and HLA in healthy donors. Overall study context: There were tens of millions of unique TCRs (from HLA-typed donors) in an early data release.

With 60 Vbeta and 13 Jbeta primers, the PCR was carried out. Sequenced by immunoSEQ multiplex PCR; TCRdb stores in-frame clones only, minus some. The table lists more than 150,000 clones, around 80% of them singletons. Study results and limitations: Researchers had no immune exposure information except CMV serostatus available. Associated with cytomegalovirus, according to the listing, were 150 to 200 TCR beta chains. With further analysis later on, most CMV-associated TCR beta chains appeared HLA-restricted.

Sequencing was done on a sample of PBMCs. The receptor was isolated from a young woman in good health and CMV-seropositive.

The DNA for the CDR3 is TGTGCCACCAGCAGAGTTTATGGCGGGGGGGACGGCGGGGAGCTGTTTTTT. This codes for CATSRVYGGGDGGELFF. V is TRBV15 and J is TRBJ2-2; 9 positions agree with TRBD2. V shed 1 base, J shed 7 bases, and the junction held 10 bases outside the gene matches. From germline, CDR1 is LNHNV and CDR2 YYDKDF (reference sequence). The CDR3 covers 17 residues.